A selection of T cell receptor beta chains follows, all from one sample in a study of blood T cell repertoires in COVID-19. This table comes from immunoSEQ multiplex PCR, and its TCRdb copy is limited to in-frame clones, with some not included. The table records about 170,000 clones, about 85% of them present only once. The specimen sequenced was peripheral blood. Receptor source: a man aged 55 to 70 who had recovered from COVID-19. Both conserved end residues are part of each CDR3. D genes are given only for firm matches. Size is omitted from some rows. Given values are once, few, many or a class for expanded clones.

>TRBJ1-1|NA|TRBD1|TRBV5-1
TGCGCCAGCAGCTTGGGGGGACTCCCAGGGGGCACTGAAGCTTTCTTT
CASSLGGLPGGTEAFF
>TRBJ1-1|NA|NA|TRBV7-9
TGTGCCAGCAGCTTAACGGAGGACACTGAAGCTTTCTTT
CASSLTEDTEAFF
>TRBJ2-3|NA|TRBD2|TRBV7-3
TGTGCCAGCAGCCTATCCCCCCCTAGCGGTAGCACAGATACGCAGTATTTT
CASSLSPPSGSTDTQYF
>TRBJ2-1|NA|TRBD1|TRBV3-1/TRBV3-2
TGTGCCAGCAGCCAGGGACAGGTAGGGCGAGATGAGCAGTTCTTC
CASSQGQVGRDEQFF
>TRBJ2-7|once|TRBD1|TRBV30
TGTGCCTGGAGACAGGGGCCCCACGAGCAGTACTTC
CAWRQGPHEQYF
>TRBJ2-7|once|TRBD2|TRBV27
TGTGCCAGCAGTAAGCTAGCGGGGTCCGAATCCTACGAGCAGTACTTC
CASSKLAGSESYEQYF
>TRBJ2-7|NA|TRBD1|TRBV5-4
TGTGCCAGCAGGGAGGGACAGGACGTGGGTTACGAGCAGTACTTC
CASREGQDVGYEQYF
>TRBJ2-7|NA|NA|TRBV5-6
TGTGCCAGCAGCAGATTACAGGGCACCTACGAGCAGTACTTC
CASSRLQGTYEQYF
>TRBJ1-1|NA|NA|TRBV11-3
TGTGCCAGCAGCCGGAAAGGGGATAAGCGAGCTTTCTTT
CASSRKGDKRAFF
>TRBJ2-3|NA|TRBD1|TRBV27
TGTGCCAGCAGGGGTTCCGGACAGGGATTTGGTACGCAGTATTTT
CASRGSGQGFGTQYF
>TRBJ2-3|NA|NA|TRBV6-2/TRBV6-3
TGTGCCAGCAGTTACTCTCCGGGAGGCACAGATACGCAGTATTTT
CASSYSPGGTDTQYF
>TRBJ2-2|NA|TRBD2|TRBV19
TGTGCCAGTAGTATAGCCCAGCGGGGGGGCCCCGGGGAGCTGTTTTTT
CASSIAQRGGPGELFF
>TRBJ1-2|NA|TRBD1|TRBV25-1
TGTGCCAGCAGTGCCCCCGACAGGGTTGACTATGGCTACACCTTC
CASSAPDRVDYGYTF
>TRBJ1-1|NA|TRBD1|TRBV19
TGTGCCAGTAGTCACCCGGGACAGCGGAACACTGAAGCTTTCTTT
CASSHPGQRNTEAFF
>TRBJ1-2|NA|TRBD1|TRBV27
TGTGCCAGCACACCCTTTGCAGGGGGATGGGGCTACACCTTC
CASTPFAGGWGYTF
>TRBJ2-7|NA|TRBD2|TRBV5-4
TGTGCCAGCAGCTTGCGGGGGGTCTACGAGCAGTACTTC
CASSLRGVYEQYF
>TRBJ2-2|once|NA|TRBV5-4
TGTGCCAGCAGCTTGCTTCGGTCAAACACCGGGGAGCTGTTTTTT
CASSLLRSNTGELFF
>TRBJ2-2|once|NA|TRBV5-1
TGCGCCAGCACCCCGATACTAACGAACACCGGGGAGCTGTTTTTT
CASTPILTNTGELFF
>TRBJ2-3|NA|TRBD2|TRBV7-2
TGTGCCAGCAGTCCGGGACTAGCGGTAGATACGCAGTATTTT
CASSPGLAVDTQYF
>TRBJ1-3|NA|NA|TRBV13
TGTGCCAGCAGGAGGGCCAGCTCTGGAAACACCATATATTTT
CASRRASSGNTIYF
>TRBJ2-1|NA|NA|TRBV6-5
TGTGCCAGCAGTCGAGTCCTAGAGTCCGACAATGAGCAGTTCTTC
CASSRVLESDNEQFF
>TRBJ2-1|NA|TRBD1|TRBV7-2
TGTGCCAGCAGCTTAAGCAGGGGGCGGAATGAGCAGTTCTTC
CASSLSRGRNEQFF
>TRBJ2-2|NA|NA|TRBV11-3
TGTGCCAGCAGCTTAGGAGGGCGAGCCACCGGGGAGCTGTTTTTT
CASSLGGRATGELFF
>TRBJ1-6|NA|TRBD1|TRBV11-1
TGTGCCAGCAGCGGCACAGGGGGGAGTTCACCCCTCCACTTT
CASSGTGGSSPLHF
>TRBJ1-3|NA|NA|TRBV18
TGTGCCAGCTCAGTCGCGGACTCTGGAAACACCATATATTTT
CASSVADSGNTIYF
>TRBJ2-7|NA|TRBD1|TRBV5-5
TGTGCCAGCAGCTTGGCGACAGGGGGCCCGTCCAACGAGCAGTACTTC
CASSLATGGPSNEQYF
>TRBJ2-1|once|NA|TRBV19
TGTGCCAGTAGTATGCGTGGAGGACGTTCCAATGAGCAGTTCTTC
CASSMRGGRSNEQFF
>TRBJ2-2|NA|TRBD1|TRBV5-6
TGTGCCAGCAGCTTCCGGGACAGGGCGACCGGGGAGCTGTTTTTT
CASSFRDRATGELFF
>TRBJ1-4|NA|TRBD1|TRBV6-1
TGTGCCAGCAGTTCCGGACAGGGCGAGGAAAAACTGTTTTTT
CASSSGQGEEKLFF
>TRBJ1-2|once|TRBD1|TRBV10-2
TGCGCCAGCAGTGAGTCTCCCGGGACAGGGCACGGCTACACCTTC
CASSESPGTGHGYTF
>TRBJ1-1|NA|NA|TRBV19
TGTGCCAGTAGAGCCACGGAAGCTTTCTTT
CASRATEAFF
>TRBJ2-5|NA|NA|TRBV28
TGTGCCAGCAGCCCGTCACTCCTACAAGAGACCCAGTACTTC
CASSPSLLQETQYF
>TRBJ2-3|NA|TRBD2|TRBV5-4
TGTGCCAGCAGCTTGGGAGCGGGGGTATGGGCAGATACGCAGTATTTT
CASSLGAGVWADTQYF
>TRBJ2-7|NA|TRBD1|TRBV19
TGTGCCAGTAGTCCACGAAAGGCAGGGGGCGGCTACGAGCAGTACTTC
CASSPRKAGGGYEQYF
>TRBJ2-7|NA|TRBD1|TRBV13
TGTGCCAGCAGCCTCAACAGGGGCCTATCCTACGAGCAGTACTTC
CASSLNRGLSYEQYF
>TRBJ1-1|NA|NA|TRBV3-1/TRBV3-2
TGTGCCAGCAGCCCGACAGGACGAACTGAAGCTTTCTTT
CASSPTGRTEAFF
>TRBJ1-5|NA|NA|TRBV28
TGTGCCAGTTACAGGGATAGCAATCAGCCCCAGCATTTT
CASYRDSNQPQHF
>TRBJ1-4|NA|TRBD1|TRBV5-1
TGCGCCAGCAGCCCCCAGGGGGCAGGTGAAAAACTGTTTTTT
CASSPQGAGEKLFF
>TRBJ2-7|NA|NA|TRBV3-1/TRBV3-2
TGTGCCAGCTCGATCGGGGGATCCTACGAGCAGTACTTC
CASSIGGSYEQYF
>TRBJ2-4|NA|NA|TRBV7-2
TGTGCCAGCAGCCCCGATGGAGTAGCCAAAAACATTCAGTACTTC
CASSPDGVAKNIQYF
>TRBJ2-5|few|TRBD1|TRBV5-8
TGTGCCAGCAGTACTGGGGACAGGGTCCAAGAGACCCAGTACTTC
CASSTGDRVQETQYF
>TRBJ2-7|NA|NA|TRBV19
TGTGCCAGTAGCCTAGATTACTCCTACGAGCAGTACTTC
CASSLDYSYEQYF
>TRBJ1-2|NA|NA|TRBV30
TGTGCCTGGAGAGCACAGGTCCTTAACTATGGCTACACCTTC
CAWRAQVLNYGYTF
>TRBJ1-2|NA|NA|TRBV9
TGTGCCAGCAGCGTAGGCGGGTTTGGCTACACCTTC
CASSVGGFGYTF
>TRBJ2-1|NA|TRBD2|TRBV7-2
TGTGCCAGCAGCATCCAGCGGGGCTCCTACAATGAGCAGTTCTTC
CASSIQRGSYNEQFF
>TRBJ2-5|NA|NA|TRBV5-6
TGTGCCAGCAGCGTAAGACTAGTCCAGGAGACCCAGTACTTC
CASSVRLVQETQYF
>TRBJ2-3|NA|TRBD2|TRBV7-2
TGTGCCAGCAGCTTAGGGCTTACGAGCGGGGCTAGCACAGATACGCAGTATTTT
CASSLGLTSGASTDTQYF
>TRBJ1-1|NA|NA|TRBV5-6
TGTGCCAGCAGCAAGACAGGATACACTGAAGCTTTCTTT
CASSKTGYTEAFF
>TRBJ2-2|NA|NA|TRBV15
TGTGCCACCCGGACAGGGAGGGACGGGGAGCTGTTTTTT
CATRTGRDGELFF
>TRBJ2-5|NA|NA|TRBV7-6
TGTGCCAGCAGCTCTCTGGGGAGACAAGAGACCCAGTACTTC
CASSSLGRQETQYF
>TRBJ1-5|NA|NA|TRBV7-6
TGTGCCAGCAGCTTAGTTGGGCAGGGGATTGGGCCCCAGCATTTT
CASSLVGQGIGPQHF
>TRBJ1-5|few|NA|TRBV25-1
TGTGCCAGCAGTTCACAGGCCTATAGCAATCAGCCCCAGCATTTT
CASSSQAYSNQPQHF
>TRBJ2-7|many|TRBD2|TRBV6-6
TGTGCCAGCAGAGGACTAGTTTTAGGCGAGCAGTACTTC
CASRGLVLGEQYF